This entry lists 4 T cell receptor beta chains sequenced from one sample in a study of T-cell reconstitution after alpha-beta-depleted transplantation in children. Preparation of the TCRbeta library was carried out with unique molecular identifiers. TCRdb ran MiXCR on the PCR reads and lists one entry per CDR3 protein. The sample has 500,000 to 750,000 distinct CDR3 sequences; over 10% are singletons. The input for sequencing was PBMCs, mostly from graft donor cells, taken 360 days after TCRalphabeta/CD19-depleted stem cell transplant. The receptors were gathered from a male patient aged 5 to 17 who had a stem cell transplant for acute myeloid leukemia, so the T cells may come from the graft donor.

This clonotype was seen more than once but under ten times. V is TRBV11-2 and J is TRBJ2-3; 9 bases are a match to TRBD2. Germline CDR1 reads SGHAT; CDR2 reads FQNNGV. Trimming at V came to 4 bases and at J to 1 base, leaving 15 bases not matched to a gene. This CDR3 contains 19 residues. Here the CDR3 DNA reads TGTGCCAGCAGCTCACCGGGACTGGGAGTAGCGGGGGGCACAGATACGCAGTATTTT. This gives the protein CASSSPGLGVAGGTDTQYF.

The chain couples TRBV11-3 to TRBJ2-3; D gene uncertain. Trimming cost V 4 bases and J 0 bases, with 8 bases left between them. From germline, CDR1 is SGHNT and CDR2 YENEEA. The length of the CDR3 is 14 residues. CDR3 bases: TGTGCCAGCAGCTCACACGCTAGCACAGATACGCAGTATTTT. Residues: CASSSHASTDTQYF.

This clonotype appeared a few times. V gene TRBV7-3 combines with J gene TRBJ2-6, with 8 bases fitting TRBD1. The CDR3 consists of 20 residues. The ends lost 5 bases at V and 1 base at J; junction bases unmatched: 16. CDR1 is SGHTA and CDR2 is FQGTGA in the germline V gene. The CDR3 DNA follows: TGTGCCAGCAGCCCCCTTCGGCTGGGACAGGCTACATCTGGGGCCAACGTCCTGACTTTC. Translating gives CASSPLRLGQATSGANVLTF.

The V call is TRBV12-3 or TRBV12-4, the J call TRBJ1-2; D ambiguous. Trimming stripped 2 bases from V and 4 bases from J, with 8 bases between. The CDR3 spans 13 residues. The CDR3 DNA reads as TGTGCCAGCAGTTTAACCGTAATCTATGGCTACACCTTC. Amino acids: CASSLTVIYGYTF.